Listed here is a single TCR beta chain. The sample belongs to a study of blood T cell repertoires in COVID-19. The overall study: Sites across the United States, Italy and Spain contributed samples from acute and convalescent COVID-19. Sources were T cells, B-cell-depleted T cells, or PBMCs; the material itself was cDNA or gDNA.

In the authors' methods: Amplification from reference gene primers served as the basis for estimated nucleated cell counts. Some clones are missing from TCRdb's copy, which holds only in-frame ones; the method was immunoSEQ multiplex PCR. D and trimming were read from the DNA, whereas the V and J calls and clone size are those reported in that table. The sample lists 180,000 or so clones; about 85% were seen once. CDR1 GTSNPN and CDR2 SVGIG come from the germline V gene (reference sequence). CDR3 length equals 15 residues. Trimming cost V 1 base and J 5 bases; bases outside gene matches: 9. Sequencing was done on a sample of peripheral blood. This sequence originates from a man younger than 35 with acute or convalescent COVID-19. The rearrangement links TRBV30 to TRBJ2-3, with TRBD1 matching over 7 bases. The CDR3 DNA sequence: TGTGCCTGGAGTGGAACAGGGGTTCGGGGAGATACGCAGTATTTT. Its translation: CAWSGTGVRGDTQYF.